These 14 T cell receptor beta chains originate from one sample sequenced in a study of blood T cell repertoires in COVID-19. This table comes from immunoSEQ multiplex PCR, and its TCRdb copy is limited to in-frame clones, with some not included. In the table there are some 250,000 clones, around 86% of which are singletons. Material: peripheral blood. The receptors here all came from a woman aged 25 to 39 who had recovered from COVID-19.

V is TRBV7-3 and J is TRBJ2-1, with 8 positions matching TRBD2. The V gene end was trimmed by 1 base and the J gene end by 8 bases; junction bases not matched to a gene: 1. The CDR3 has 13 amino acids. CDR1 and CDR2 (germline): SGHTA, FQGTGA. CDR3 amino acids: CASSLNGRDEQFF. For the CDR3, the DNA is TGTGCCAGCAGCTTAAACGGGAGGGATGAGCAGTTCTTC. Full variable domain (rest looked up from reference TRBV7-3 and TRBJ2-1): GAGVSQTPSNKVTEKGKYVELRCDPISGHTALYWYRQSLGQGPEFLIYFQGTGAADDSGLPNDRFFAVRPEGSVSTLKIQRTERGDSAVYLCASSLNGRDEQFFGPGTRLTVL.

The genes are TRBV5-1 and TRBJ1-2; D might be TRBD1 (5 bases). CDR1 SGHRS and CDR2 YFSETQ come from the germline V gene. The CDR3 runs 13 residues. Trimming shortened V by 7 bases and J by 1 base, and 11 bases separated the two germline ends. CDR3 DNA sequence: TGCGCCAGCCGACCAGACAGTAACTATGGCTACACCTTC. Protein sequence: CASRPDSNYGYTF.

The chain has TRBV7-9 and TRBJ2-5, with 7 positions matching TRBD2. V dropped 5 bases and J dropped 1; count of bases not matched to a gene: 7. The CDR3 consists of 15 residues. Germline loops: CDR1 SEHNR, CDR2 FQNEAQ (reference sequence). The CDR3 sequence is CASSLERGLQETQYF. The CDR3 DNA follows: TGTGCCAGCAGCCTCGAGCGGGGCCTCCAAGAGACCCAGTACTTC.

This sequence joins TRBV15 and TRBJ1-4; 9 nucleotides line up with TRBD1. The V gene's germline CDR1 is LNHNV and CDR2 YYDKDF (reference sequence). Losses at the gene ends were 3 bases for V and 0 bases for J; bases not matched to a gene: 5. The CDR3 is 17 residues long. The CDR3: CATSRGDRVTTNEKLFF. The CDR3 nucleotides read TGTGCCACCAGCAGGGGGGACAGGGTCACAACTAATGAAAAACTGTTTTTT. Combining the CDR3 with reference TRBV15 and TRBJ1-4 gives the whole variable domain DAMVIQNPRYQVTQFGKPVTLSCSQTLNHNVMYWYQQKSSQAPKLLFHYYDKDFNNEADTPDNFQSRRPNTSFCFLDIRSPGLGDTAMYLCATSRGDRVTTNEKLFFGSGTQLSVL.

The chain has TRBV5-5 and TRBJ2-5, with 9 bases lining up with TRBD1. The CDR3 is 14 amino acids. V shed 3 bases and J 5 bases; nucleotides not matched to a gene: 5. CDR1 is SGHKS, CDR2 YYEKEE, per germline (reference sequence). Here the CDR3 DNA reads TGTGCCAGCAGCTCCACAGGGGGCGGTGAGACCCAGTACTTC. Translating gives CASSSTGGGETQYF.

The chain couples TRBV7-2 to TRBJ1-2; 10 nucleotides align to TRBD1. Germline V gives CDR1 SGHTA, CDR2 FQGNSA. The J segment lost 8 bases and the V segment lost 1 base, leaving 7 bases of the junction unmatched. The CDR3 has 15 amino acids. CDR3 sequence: CASSLDRDRGLGYTF. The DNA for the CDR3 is TGTGCCAGCAGCTTAGATCGGGACAGGGGCCTAGGCTACACCTTC.

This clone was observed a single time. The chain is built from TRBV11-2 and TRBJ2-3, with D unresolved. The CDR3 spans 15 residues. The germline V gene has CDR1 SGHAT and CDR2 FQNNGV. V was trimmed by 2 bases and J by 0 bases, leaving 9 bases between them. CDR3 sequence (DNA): TGTGCCAGCAGCTTATTACGGGTTAGCACAGATACGCAGTATTTT. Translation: CASSLLRVSTDTQYF.

The CDR3 reads CASSFEGGYTEAFF. The DNA of the CDR3 is TGTGCCAGCAGCTTTGAGGGGGGGTACACTGAAGCTTTCTTT. This chain joins TRBV11-2 and TRBJ1-1; D is possibly TRBD1 (6 bases). Germline V CDR1 and CDR2: SGHAT, FQNNGV. With 3 bases removed from V and 3 bases from J, the gap between germline ends came to 11 bases. This CDR3 region has 14 residues. The variable domain in full, with the rest retrieved from reference TRBV11-2 and TRBJ1-1, is EAGVAQSPRYKIIEKRQSVAFWCNPISGHATLYWYQQILGQGPKLLIQFQNNGVVDDSQLPKDRFSAERLKGVDSTLKIQPAKLEDSAVYLCASSFEGGYTEAFFGQGTRLTVV.

CDR3 sequence: CASSLGGQGAFETQYF. Here the CDR3 DNA reads TGTGCCAGCAGCCTCGGTGGACAGGGGGCTTTTGAGACCCAGTACTTC. V is TRBV7-6 and J is TRBJ2-5; 11 nucleotides match TRBD1. CDR3 length: 16 amino acids. The V and J ends lost 5 bases and 5 bases, in that order; junction bases with no gene match: 10. Germline CDR1 is SGHVS and CDR2 is FNYEAQ.

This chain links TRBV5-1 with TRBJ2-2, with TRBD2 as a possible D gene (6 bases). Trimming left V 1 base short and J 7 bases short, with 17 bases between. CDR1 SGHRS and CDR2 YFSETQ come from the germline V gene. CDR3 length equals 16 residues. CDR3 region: CASSLSGVEKNGELFF. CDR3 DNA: TGCGCCAGCAGCTTGTCGGGGGTAGAGAAGAACGGGGAGCTGTTTTTT.

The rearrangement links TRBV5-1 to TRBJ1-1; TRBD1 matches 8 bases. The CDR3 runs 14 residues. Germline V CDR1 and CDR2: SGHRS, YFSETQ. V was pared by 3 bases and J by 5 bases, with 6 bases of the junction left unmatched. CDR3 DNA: TGCGCCAGCAGCTCCGGACAGGGCGTAACTGAAGCTTTCTTT. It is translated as CASSSGQGVTEAFF.

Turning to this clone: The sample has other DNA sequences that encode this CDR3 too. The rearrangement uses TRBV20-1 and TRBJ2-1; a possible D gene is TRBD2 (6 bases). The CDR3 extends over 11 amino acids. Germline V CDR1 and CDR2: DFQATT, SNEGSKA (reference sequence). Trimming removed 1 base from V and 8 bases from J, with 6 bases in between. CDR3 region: CSARGRDEQFF. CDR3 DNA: TGCAGTGCTAGAGGGAGGGATGAGCAGTTCTTC.

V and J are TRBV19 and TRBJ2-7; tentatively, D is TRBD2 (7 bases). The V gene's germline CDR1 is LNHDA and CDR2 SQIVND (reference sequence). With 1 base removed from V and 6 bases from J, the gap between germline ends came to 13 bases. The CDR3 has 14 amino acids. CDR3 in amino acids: CASSIAGGKGEQYF. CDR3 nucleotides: TGTGCCAGTAGTATAGCGGGGGGCAAGGGCGAGCAGTACTTC.

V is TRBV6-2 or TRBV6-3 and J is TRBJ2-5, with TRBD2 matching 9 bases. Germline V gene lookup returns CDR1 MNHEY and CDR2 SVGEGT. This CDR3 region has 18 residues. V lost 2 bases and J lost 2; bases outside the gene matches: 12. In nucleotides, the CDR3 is TGTGCCAGCAGTTACGGGCTAGTGGCGGGGGGGCGTCAAGAGACCCAGTACTTC. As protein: CASSYGLVAGGRQETQYF.